These T cell receptor beta chains were read from a single sample in a study of identical twins. TCRdb itself ran the 5' RACE reads through MiXCR, one entry per CDR3 protein. The sample has around 1.7 million distinct CDR3 sequences, less than 40% seen once. The sequenced material came from cord blood. The receptor source for this set is a newborn girl in good health. CDR3s include the opening cysteine and the closing phenylalanine or tryptophan. Fields, in order: J gene, D gene, V gene, clone size, CDR3 DNA, CDR3 protein. A D gene is named only where the DNA matches it firmly. Rows may omit the clone size; those that give it use once, few, many or a size class.

TRBJ2-5 TRBD2 TRBV29-1 few TGCAGCGGACTTCCCGGACTAGCAGGAGAGACCCAGTACTTC CSGLPGLAGETQYF
TRBJ2-7 . TRBV20-1 . TGCAGTGCTAGCAAAGCGGATTCCTACGAGCAGTACTTC CSASKADSYEQYF
TRBJ2-7 TRBD1 TRBV9 many TGTGCCAGCAGCGTAGCCTCCGGGACAGCCTACGAGCAGTACTTC CASSVASGTAYEQYF
TRBJ2-1 TRBD2 TRBV6-5 few TGTGCCAGCAGTTATCTCGGGACTAGCGGCCACAATGAGCAGTTCTTC CASSYLGTSGHNEQFF
TRBJ2-7 . TRBV6-2/TRBV6-3 few TGTGCCAGCAGTTACGAGGGCCCCCTATACAATGAGCAGTACTTC CASSYEGPLYNEQYF
TRBJ2-1 . TRBV5-1 . TGCGCCAGCGGTACGGGGCCGGAAGATGAGCAGTTCTTC CASGTGPEDEQFF
TRBJ1-4 TRBD1 TRBV10-3 few TGTGCCATCAGTGAACTTCCGGGACAGGGTAATGAAAAACTGTTTTTT CAISELPGQGNEKLFF
TRBJ2-4 TRBD2 TRBV2 . TGTGCCAGCCAGCATGCCCGGGGACTAGGAAACATTCAGTACTTC CASQHARGLGNIQYF
TRBJ2-1 TRBD2 TRBV10-2 . TGCGCCACCCCACCAGGCGGGAGTTACAATGAGCAGTTCTTC CATPPGGSYNEQFF
TRBJ2-1 TRBD2 TRBV4-2 . TGTGCCAGCAGCCAACCGACTAGCGGGGGGGAATACAATGAGCAGTTCTTC CASSQPTSGGEYNEQFF
TRBJ2-3 . TRBV20-1 . TGCAGTGCCCAACAGAGATCTAAATCCGCAGATACGCAGTATTTT CSAQQRSKSADTQYF
TRBJ2-3 TRBD2 TRBV5-5 . TGTGCCAGCAGCGGGCGTAGCGGGGGGGTGTTTAGCACAGATACGCAGTATTTT CASSGRSGGVFSTDTQYF
TRBJ2-1 . TRBV3-1 . TGTGCCAGCAGCCAACATTACAAGGGGCGCGTTGAGCAGTTCTTC CASSQHYKGRVEQFF
TRBJ2-3 TRBD2 TRBV7-9 few TGTGCCAGCAGCTTAGTGACTAGCGAACGTAGCACAGATACGCAGTATTTT CASSLVTSERSTDTQYF
TRBJ2-7 TRBD2 TRBV30 . TGTGCCTGGAGTGTGGTAGCGGGGCCCTACGAGCAGTACTTC CAWSVVAGPYEQYF
TRBJ2-3 TRBD2 TRBV5-1 few TGCGCCAGCAGCCTATCCGGGACTAGCGGGGGAGATACGCAGTATTTT CASSLSGTSGGDTQYF
TRBJ1-1 . TRBV5-1 few TGCGCCAGCAGCGAGTTCCTCTGGGTGGCCCCACGGAACACTGAAGCTTTCTTT CASSEFLWVAPRNTEAFF
TRBJ2-1 TRBD2 TRBV28 . TGTGCCGGCAGTCCCGGGTCCGGGAGGGCGTACAATGAGCAGTTCTTC CAGSPGSGRAYNEQFF
TRBJ1-1 . TRBV9 . TGTGCCAGCAGCGTAGTGTTAAGGGGAGGAAACACTGAAGCTTTCTTT CASSVVLRGGNTEAFF
TRBJ2-5 . TRBV5-5 . TGTGCCAGCAGCAGGCCAGGGGCTAATGAGCAGTACTTC CASSRPGANEQYF
TRBJ2-3 TRBD2 TRBV5-1 few TGCGCCAGCAGCCTGACTGCGGGGGGCCCACCAGATACGCAGTATTTT CASSLTAGGPPDTQYF
TRBJ1-1 . TRBV18 . TGTGCCAGCTCACTTCGGCCAGGGAGCACTGAAGCTTTCTTT CASSLRPGSTEAFF
TRBJ1-5 . TRBV20-1 . TGCAGTGTTAAGGGGGACCCTAATCAGCCCCAGCATTTT CSVKGDPNQPQHF
TRBJ1-5 . TRBV18 few TGTGCCAGCTCACTTACGGACAGAAGCAATCAGCCCCAGCATTTT CASSLTDRSNQPQHF
TRBJ2-1 TRBD2 TRBV7-9 few TGTGCCAGCAGCCGCCCCCCCGGGACTAGCGGAAACAATGAGCAGTTCTTC CASSRPPGTSGNNEQFF
TRBJ2-5 TRBD1 TRBV5-1 few TGCGCCAGCTCAATTATCGGGACAGGGCTCAATGAGCAGTACTTC CASSIIGTGLNEQYF
TRBJ1-5 . TRBV4-1 . TGCGCCAGCAGCCAAGATGGGGCACATTATAGCAATCAGCCCCAGCATTTT CASSQDGAHYSNQPQHF
TRBJ2-5 TRBD1 TRBV20-1 few TGCAGTGCTAGTGTCCGGACAGGGGGAGAGACCCAGTACTTC CSASVRTGGETQYF
TRBJ1-2 . TRBV20-1 . TGCAGTGCTAGAGTGGAGGCCTATGGCTACACCTTC CSARVEAYGYTF
TRBJ1-2 . TRBV20-1 . TGCAGTGCTAGAGATAGTCAGGGACGCGGGTATGGCTACACCTTC CSARDSQGRGYGYTF
TRBJ2-4 TRBD2 TRBV5-5 few TGTGCCAGCAGCTTGGGGACTAGCGGGAGTGGCCTGGCCAAAAACATTCAGTACTTC CASSLGTSGSGLAKNIQYF
TRBJ2-7 . TRBV7-8 . TGTGCCAGCTCAGGACACGAGGGGAAGATCTACGAGCAGTACTTC CASSGHEGKIYEQYF
TRBJ1-4 TRBD1 TRBV4-2 few TGTGCCAGCAGACCGACAGGGGGTGGTGAAAAACTGTTTTTT CASRPTGGGEKLFF
TRBJ1-1 TRBD1 TRBV27 few TGTGCCAGCAGTTTCGCCAGGGGGCGCACTGAAGCTTTCTTT CASSFARGRTEAFF
TRBJ2-7 . TRBV7-8 many TGTGCCAGCAGCTTAGAAGGGACCCCATCCTACGAGCAGTACTTC CASSLEGTPSYEQYF
TRBJ2-3 TRBD1 TRBV2 . TGTACCAGCCAAGGGACAGGGGGCACAGATACGCAGTATTTT CTSQGTGGTDTQYF
TRBJ2-3 . TRBV12-3/TRBV12-4 . TGTGCCAGCAGGACTATAGGGGGGGTGGGGGGCCGGGTCAGTGATACGCAGTATTTT CASRTIGGVGGRVSDTQYF
TRBJ2-7 . TRBV5-1 . TGCGCCAGCAGCTCGTATGGCGGTTACTACGAGCAGTACTTC CASSSYGGYYEQYF
TRBJ2-1 TRBD2 TRBV11-2 . TGTGCCAGCAGCTTACTTTTAGCGGGAGAAATCCCCTACAATGAGCAGTTCTTC CASSLLLAGEIPYNEQFF
TRBJ1-1 . TRBV5-1 . TGCGCCAGCAGCTGGACCACTCCCGGGAACACTGAAGCTTTCTTT CASSWTTPGNTEAFF
TRBJ2-7 . TRBV3-1 . TGTGCCAGCAGCCCGACGTTTTACTTCGGGGGTTCCTCCTACGAGCAGTACTTC CASSPTFYFGGSSYEQYF
TRBJ2-3 . TRBV12-3/TRBV12-4 . TGTGCCAGCAGTTTTCAGGTGACTACGACGGCAGATGCGCAGTATTTT CASSFQVTTTADAQYF
TRBJ2-3 . TRBV7-9 . TGTGCCAGCACCACGTTTGGCACAGATACGCAGTATTTT CASTTFGTDTQYF
TRBJ1-1 . TRBV4-2 few TGTGCCAGCAGCCAAGATTCTCGGCCAGGGACTGAAGCTTTCTTT CASSQDSRPGTEAFF
TRBJ2-7 . TRBV20-1 . TGCAGTGCCCCAAGATCAGAGGTAGGCGGGACCTACGAGCAGTACTTC CSAPRSEVGGTYEQYF
TRBJ2-2 . TRBV28 . TGTGCCAGCAGTTTAAATCGGAGAGCCCCCGGGGAGCTGTTTTTT CASSLNRRAPGELFF
TRBJ2-7 . TRBV4-1 few TGCGCCAGCAGCCAAGTGGACGGGACCTACGAGCAGTACTTC CASSQVDGTYEQYF
TRBJ2-4 TRBD2 TRBV20-1 . TGCAGTGCACGGACTAGCGGGAGGTTAGCCGTGCAGTACTTC CSARTSGRLAVQYF
TRBJ2-3 . TRBV27 many TGTGCCAGCAGTTCATTTAATACGCAGTATTTT CASSSFNTQYF
TRBJ2-7 . TRBV20-1 . TGCAGTGCTAGAGTAGGCAGGGTCTACGAGCAGTACTTC CSARVGRVYEQYF
TRBJ2-7 TRBD2 TRBV20-1 . TGCAGTGCCCCGCGGCCTAGCGGGACCTACGAGCAGTACTTC CSAPRPSGTYEQYF
TRBJ2-7 TRBD2 TRBV7-8 once TGTGCCAGCAGCTTAGCCCCGGGACTAGCTTACAATGAGCAGTACTTC CASSLAPGLAYNEQYF
TRBJ2-1 . TRBV12-3/TRBV12-4 . TGTGCCAGCAGTTTACCAGCCCTCTTGTCCTACAATGAGCAGTTCTTC CASSLPALLSYNEQFF
TRBJ2-3 . TRBV5-1 few TGCGCCAGCAAGCAGGGTATCACAGATACGCAGTATTTT CASKQGITDTQYF